The source of this TCR beta chain is a study of blood T cell repertoires in COVID-19. Assay used: immunoSEQ multiplex PCR; TCRdb lists only in-frame clones, some missing. The sample yields approximately 400,000 clones, 91% seen once. This CDR3 spans 15 amino acids. From germline, CDR1 is LNHDA and CDR2 SQIVND (reference sequence). Trimming removed 8 bases from V and 0 bases from J, with 15 bases in between. The receptor's source is a woman in her thirties or forties who had been exposed to COVID-19. This sequence joins TRBV19 and TRBJ2-3, with D possibly TRBD1 on 6 matching bases. The sample consisted of PBMCs or T cells enriched from blood (not recorded which). As DNA, the CDR3 is TGTGCCAGTCGGACTTCCAGGGGAAGCACAGATACGCAGTATTTT. Its protein is CASRTSRGSTDTQYF.